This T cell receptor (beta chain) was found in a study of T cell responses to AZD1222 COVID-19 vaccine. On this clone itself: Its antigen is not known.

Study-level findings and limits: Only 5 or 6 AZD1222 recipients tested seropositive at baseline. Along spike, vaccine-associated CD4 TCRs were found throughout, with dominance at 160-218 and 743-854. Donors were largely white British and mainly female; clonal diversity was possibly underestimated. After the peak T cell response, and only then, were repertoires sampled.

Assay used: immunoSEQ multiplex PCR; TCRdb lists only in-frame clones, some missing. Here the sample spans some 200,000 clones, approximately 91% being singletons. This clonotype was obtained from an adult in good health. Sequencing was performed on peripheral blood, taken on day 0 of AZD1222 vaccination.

The CDR3 bases are TGTGCCAGCAGCTTGGTTGGGATGCGGGAGACCCAGTACTTC. This codes for CASSLVGMRETQYF. The chain recombines TRBV5-6 with TRBJ2-5, with no clear D. V dropped 0 bases and J dropped 5 bases, with 11 bases sitting between them. Germline CDR1 and CDR2: SGHDT and YYEEEE. The CDR3 is 14 amino acids.